The rows below give T cell receptor beta chains drawn from one sample of a study of T cell responses to AZD1222 COVID-19 vaccine. Assay used: immunoSEQ multiplex PCR; TCRdb lists only in-frame clones, some missing. The sample holds 90,000 to 150,000 clones, about nine tenths seen once. The sequenced sample was peripheral blood, obtained on day 0 of AZD1222 vaccination. The receptors shown here come from an adult in good health. Both conserved end residues are part of each CDR3. Each record gives: J gene, V gene, clone size, D gene, CDR3 protein, CDR3 DNA. A D gene is named only where the DNA matches it firmly. Where a row states a size, it is once, few, many or the class of an expanded clone; other rows omit it.

j_gene: TRBJ2-7; v_gene: TRBV18; abundance: .; d_gene: .; CDR3aa: CASSLGTPAYEQYF; CDR3nt: TGTGCCAGCTCACTAGGGACGCCGGCCTACGAGCAGTACTTC
j_gene: TRBJ2-1; v_gene: TRBV11-2; abundance: .; d_gene: TRBD2; CDR3aa: CASSLGGGPYNEQFF; CDR3nt: TGTGCCAGCAGCTTAGGGGGAGGGCCCTACAATGAGCAGTTCTTC
j_gene: TRBJ1-1; v_gene: TRBV19; abundance: .; d_gene: .; CDR3aa: CASSIDGGEAFF; CDR3nt: TGTGCCAGTAGTATAGATGGCGGTGAAGCTTTCTTT
j_gene: TRBJ2-7; v_gene: TRBV7-7; abundance: .; d_gene: TRBD2; CDR3aa: CASSRSGSGEQYF; CDR3nt: TGTGCCAGCAGCCGTAGCGGGAGCGGCGAGCAGTACTTC
j_gene: TRBJ2-6; v_gene: TRBV2; abundance: .; d_gene: .; CDR3aa: CASSTDRSGANVLTF; CDR3nt: TGTGCCAGCAGTACCGACAGGTCTGGGGCCAACGTCCTGACTTTC
j_gene: TRBJ1-5; v_gene: TRBV19; abundance: .; d_gene: .; CDR3aa: CASSKLISTGGNQPQHF; CDR3nt: TGTGCCAGTAGTAAATTGATCAGCACGGGAGGCAATCAGCCCCAGCATTTT
j_gene: TRBJ2-2; v_gene: TRBV5-4; abundance: few; d_gene: .; CDR3aa: CASSLGPGELFF; CDR3nt: TGTGCCAGCAGCCTAGGACCCGGGGAGCTGTTTTTT
j_gene: TRBJ2-7; v_gene: TRBV28; abundance: .; d_gene: TRBD2; CDR3aa: CASRGGSSYEQYF; CDR3nt: TGTGCCAGCAGGGGAGGGTCGTCCTACGAGCAGTACTTC
j_gene: TRBJ2-1; v_gene: TRBV7-9; abundance: once; d_gene: .; CDR3aa: CASSSRGTRSYNEQFF; CDR3nt: TGTGCCAGCAGCTCTCGAGGGACCCGCTCCTACAATGAGCAGTTCTTC
j_gene: TRBJ1-3; v_gene: TRBV6-1; abundance: .; d_gene: .; CDR3aa: CASSESWGKNTIYF; CDR3nt: TGTGCCAGCAGTGAATCATGGGGGAAAAACACCATATATTTT
j_gene: TRBJ2-7; v_gene: TRBV19; abundance: .; d_gene: .; CDR3aa: CASRGGGQRTYEQYF; CDR3nt: TGTGCCAGTAGGGGAGGGGGACAGAGAACCTACGAGCAGTACTTC
j_gene: TRBJ1-2; v_gene: TRBV21-1; abundance: .; d_gene: .; CDR3aa: CASKRMAGYTF; CDR3nt: TGTGCCAGCAAGCGGATGGCTGGCTACACCTTC
j_gene: TRBJ2-7; v_gene: TRBV5-6; abundance: .; d_gene: .; CDR3aa: CASSYQGARSYEQYF; CDR3nt: TGTGCCAGCAGCTATCAGGGAGCCCGATCCTACGAGCAGTACTTC
j_gene: TRBJ1-2; v_gene: TRBV27; abundance: .; d_gene: TRBD1; CDR3aa: CATRPGQGAYGYTF; CDR3nt: TGTGCCACCCGGCCGGGACAGGGGGCCTATGGCTACACCTTC
j_gene: TRBJ1-1; v_gene: TRBV15; abundance: few; d_gene: .; CDR3aa: CATSRDRVNTEAFF; CDR3nt: TGTGCCACCAGCAGAGACAGGGTGAACACTGAAGCTTTCTTT
j_gene: TRBJ2-3; v_gene: TRBV4-1; abundance: .; d_gene: TRBD1; CDR3aa: CASSSGTGGLEDTQYF; CDR3nt: TGCGCCAGCAGCTCCGGGACAGGGGGCTTGGAAGATACGCAGTATTTT
j_gene: TRBJ1-3; v_gene: TRBV4-1; abundance: few; d_gene: .; CDR3aa: CASSQVTSGNTIYF; CDR3nt: TGCGCCAGCAGCCAAGTTACTTCTGGAAACACCATATATTTT
j_gene: TRBJ2-7; v_gene: TRBV11-2; abundance: .; d_gene: .; CDR3aa: CASSLGLAYEQYF; CDR3nt: TGTGCCAGCAGCTTAGGACTAGCCTACGAGCAGTACTTC
j_gene: TRBJ1-3; v_gene: TRBV29-1; abundance: .; d_gene: .; CDR3aa: CSVAIGSGNTIYF; CDR3nt: TGCAGCGTGGCCATCGGCTCTGGAAACACCATATATTTT
j_gene: TRBJ2-3; v_gene: TRBV7-7; abundance: .; d_gene: .; CDR3aa: CASSLGSSDTQYF; CDR3nt: TGTGCCAGCAGCTTAGGTTCCTCGGATACGCAGTATTTT
j_gene: TRBJ2-3; v_gene: TRBV12-3/TRBV12-4; abundance: .; d_gene: .; CDR3aa: CASRPGTDTQYF; CDR3nt: TGTGCCAGCAGACCAGGGACAGATACGCAGTATTTT
j_gene: TRBJ1-3; v_gene: TRBV5-1; abundance: .; d_gene: .; CDR3aa: CASSPEGPGSSGNTIYF; CDR3nt: TGCGCCAGCAGCCCAGAGGGCCCAGGGAGCTCTGGAAACACCATATATTTT
j_gene: TRBJ1-4; v_gene: TRBV19; abundance: .; d_gene: .; CDR3aa: CASSAQLNEKLFF; CDR3nt: TGTGCCAGTAGTGCACAGTTAAATGAAAAACTGTTTTTT
j_gene: TRBJ2-7; v_gene: TRBV28; abundance: .; d_gene: TRBD1; CDR3aa: CASSSTLGQGDYEQYF; CDR3nt: TGTGCCAGCAGTTCCACCCTCGGACAGGGAGACTACGAGCAGTACTTC
j_gene: TRBJ2-3; v_gene: TRBV6-5; abundance: once; d_gene: .; CDR3aa: CASSSAGTSSTDTQYF; CDR3nt: TGTGCCAGCAGTTCCGCAGGGACCTCTAGCACAGATACGCAGTATTTT
j_gene: TRBJ2-3; v_gene: TRBV5-1; abundance: .; d_gene: TRBD2; CDR3aa: CASSLGTSGGADTQYF; CDR3nt: TGCGCCAGCAGCTTGGGGACTAGCGGGGGGGCAGATACGCAGTATTTT
j_gene: TRBJ1-6; v_gene: TRBV3-1/TRBV3-2; abundance: .; d_gene: TRBD1; CDR3aa: CASSQTGTHSPLHF; CDR3nt: TGTGCCAGCAGCCAGACAGGGACTCATTCACCCCTCCACTTT
j_gene: TRBJ1-5; v_gene: TRBV2; abundance: .; d_gene: .; CDR3aa: CASKDTYLSNQPQHF; CDR3nt: TGTGCCAGCAAGGACACCTACCTTAGCAATCAGCCCCAGCATTTT
j_gene: TRBJ1-2; v_gene: TRBV4-2; abundance: .; d_gene: .; CDR3aa: CASSPGSEGNYGYTF; CDR3nt: TGTGCCAGCAGTCCCGGTAGCGAGGGGAACTATGGCTACACCTTC